The 22 T cell receptor beta chains below all came from one sample that was sequenced in a study of response to subunit inactivated influenza vaccine. TCRdb re-called the RT-PCR reads through MiXCR, storing one row per CDR3 protein. The top ten hold 10% of the sample, which has hundreds of thousands of distinct CDR3 sequences, over 9.5% seen once. Sequencing used PBMCs from blood, obtained on the day of vaccination. These receptors originate from a man between 45 and 60 years old who received an inactivated influenza vaccine.

This clonotype was picked up many times. The chain links TRBV12-3 or TRBV12-4 to TRBJ2-1, with TRBD2 matching 8 bases. CDR3 size: 13 residues. The trim removed 8 bases at V and 10 bases at J, leaving 10 bases unmatched. CDR3 sequence (DNA): TGTGCCAGCTTGACGGAGGGCGGGGGGGAGCAGTTCTTC. Encoded protein: CASLTEGGGEQFF.

This clonotype was counted between two and nine times. The rearrangement links TRBV4-1 to TRBJ2-1; 12 nucleotides agree with TRBD2. CDR1 is MGHRA, CDR2 YSYEKL, per germline. This CDR3 has 17 residues. V lost 0 bases, J lost 11 bases, and 11 bases stayed unmatched. The CDR3: CASSQDFRGTSGYKQFF. The CDR3 nucleotides are TGCGCCAGCAGCCAAGATTTTCGAGGGACTAGCGGGTACAAGCAGTTCTTC.

This clonotype was observed many times. This rearrangement joins TRBV2 to TRBJ1-5; D is unresolved. In germline, CDR1 is SNHLY, CDR2 FYNNEI. There are 15 residues in the CDR3. V was cut by 5 bases and J by 5 bases, with 16 bases left in between. For the CDR3, the DNA is TGTGCCAGCAGTCTCCTACGGATGCGGGATCAGCCCCAGCATTTT. This gives the protein CASSLLRMRDQPQHF.

The V gene is TRBV12-3 or TRBV12-4, the J gene TRBJ2-7; 10 bases match TRBD1. The CDR3 totals 15 residues. The junction had 7 bases not matched to a gene; V was cut back by 5 bases and J by 3 bases. For the CDR3, the DNA is TGTGCCAGCAGTCCAGCCGGGACAGGGGACTACGAGCAGTACTTC. This codes for CASSPAGTGDYEQYF.

This chain connects TRBV5-1 to TRBJ1-3; D unclear. Trimming stripped 4 bases from V and 11 bases from J, with 16 bases between. The germline V gene has CDR1 SGHRS and CDR2 YFSETQ. This CDR3 is 13 amino acids long. The CDR3 bases are TGCGCCAGCAGCATGGACCAGCTTAGCCCCATATATTTT. It translates to CASSMDQLSPIYF.

This chain uses TRBV20-1 with TRBJ1-5; no clear D gene. V was trimmed by 0 bases and J by 4 bases, leaving 13 bases between them. Germline V gene sequence: CDR1 DFQATT, CDR2 SNEGSKA (reference sequence). This CDR3 has 15 amino acids. The CDR3 spells CSARESFAENQPQHF. CDR3 sequence (DNA): TGCAGTGCTAGAGAATCCTTCGCCGAGAATCAGCCCCAGCATTTT.

The chain combines TRBV5-1 with TRBJ2-7; TRBD1 might be the D (6 bases). This CDR3 region has 14 residues. Germline V gene data show CDR1 as SGHRS and CDR2 as YFSETQ. The V gene lost 1 base and the J gene lost 2 bases, with 10 bases spanning the gap. This CDR3 reads CASSLSAGAYEQYF. CDR3 nucleotide sequence: TGCGCCAGCAGCTTGTCGGCAGGGGCCTACGAGCAGTACTTC.

Ten or more counts support this clonotype. The J gene is TRBJ2-2, the V gene TRBV10-3; TRBD1 aligns across 10 bases. Germline trimming cut 10 bases from V and 6 bases from J; bases unmatched to any gene: 5. CDR3 length: 13 amino acids. CDR1 ENHRY and CDR2 SYGVKD come from the germline V gene. CDR3 region: CATGTGVAGELFF. The CDR3 DNA reads TGTGCCACCGGGACAGGGGTGGCCGGGGAGCTGTTTTTT.

This clonotype was detected many times. V and J are TRBV4-1 and TRBJ1-2; 10 bases line up with TRBD1. Germline V gene sequence: CDR1 MGHRA, CDR2 YSYEKL. The CDR3 is made up of 17 amino acids. Trimming removed 1 base from V and 4 bases from J; junction bases left unmatched: 9. The CDR3 reads CASSQGVGQGGSYGYTF. DNA of the CDR3: TGCGCCAGCAGCCAAGGAGTAGGACAGGGGGGTTCCTATGGCTACACCTTC.

The V gene is TRBV6-2 or TRBV6-3, the J gene TRBJ1-5; tentatively, D is TRBD1 (5 bases). This CDR3 is built from 14 residues. Germline V gene lookup returns CDR1 MNHEY and CDR2 SVGEGT. V gave up 2 bases and J gave up 3 bases, with 8 bases separating them. The CDR3 sequence is CASSYQGFNQPQHF. The DNA of the CDR3 is TGTGCCAGCAGTTACCAGGGATTCAATCAGCCCCAGCATTTT.

This clonotype was seen a handful of times. This chain joins TRBV5-1 and TRBJ2-3; 10 positions agree with TRBD2. With 7 bases clipped from V and 1 base from J, the junction kept 15 bases outside the gene matches. Germline V gene data show CDR1 as SGHRS and CDR2 as YFSETQ. This CDR3 region has 18 residues. CDR3 amino acids: CASGLAVLTSSGTDTQYF. The CDR3 nucleotides read TGCGCCAGCGGACTAGCGGTTCTTACTTCCTCCGGCACAGATACGCAGTATTTT.

With regard to this clonotype: A much larger clone differs by one base, so this may be a read error. The rearrangement uses TRBV12-3 or TRBV12-4 and TRBJ2-1; maybe TRBD2 (5 bases). CDR3 length: 14 amino acids. Between the trimmed V and J ends, which lost 1 base and 12 bases, there was a span of 16 bases. CDR3 DNA sequence: TGTGCCAGCAGTTTAGAAGGAGGAAAGATTGGGCAGTTCTTC. Protein product: CASSLEGGKIGQFF.

This clonotype was detected only a few times. The gene calls are TRBV15 and TRBJ2-1; TRBD1 is a possible D gene (6 bases). V lost 0 bases, J lost 6 bases, and 15 bases lay in between. The CDR3 has 16 amino acids. CDR1 and CDR2 (germline): LNHNV, YYDKDF (reference sequence). The chain's CDR3 is CATSRETGSIVNEQFF. CDR3 DNA sequence: TGTGCCACCAGCAGAGAGACAGGTTCGATTGTCAATGAGCAGTTCTTC.

This chain connects TRBV2 to TRBJ2-7; 8 bases align to TRBD1. Germline lookup yields CDR1 SNHLY and CDR2 FYNNEI. This CDR3 is 12 amino acids long. V shed 10 bases, J shed 4 bases, and the junction held 6 bases outside the gene matches. The CDR3: CAITGTGYEQYF. CDR3 in DNA: TGTGCCATTACAGGGACAGGTTACGAGCAGTACTTC.

V gene TRBV7-8 combines with J gene TRBJ2-2; the match to TRBD2 covers 7 bases. Germline trimming cut 4 bases from V and 5 bases from J; bases unmatched to any gene: 19. Germline V CDR1 and CDR2: SGHVS, FQNEAQ. The length of the CDR3 is 19 residues. This CDR3 is CASSYQRPSGLEKTGELFF. DNA for the CDR3: TGTGCCAGCAGCTACCAGCGGCCTAGCGGCCTTGAGAAGACCGGGGAGCTGTTTTTT.

The V gene is TRBV20-1, the J gene TRBJ1-2, with TRBD1 matching 7 bases. The length of the CDR3 is 12 residues. The V gene's germline CDR1 is DFQATT and CDR2 SNEGSKA (reference sequence). J lost 2 bases, V lost 7 bases, and 4 bases had no gene match. This CDR3 is CSVAQGNYGYTF. The CDR3 bases are TGCAGTGTTGCACAGGGGAACTATGGCTACACCTTC.

The chain recombines TRBV6-5 with TRBJ1-1; D gene ambiguous. CDR1 and CDR2 from the germline V gene are MNHEY and SVGAGI. The CDR3 is made up of 15 amino acids. V lost 0 bases, J lost 1 base, and 9 bases lay in between. The CDR3 DNA reads as TGTGCCAGCAGTTACTCGTTGTCAGGGAACACTGAAGCTTTCTTT. This encodes CASSYSLSGNTEAFF.

The genes are TRBV29-1 and TRBJ2-7, with TRBD1 matching 7 bases. The CDR3 runs to 12 residues. Germline-derived CDR1 and CDR2 are SQVTM and ANQGSEA. Trimming cost V 7 bases and J 3 bases; bases outside gene matches: 6. CDR3 DNA: TGCAGCGCTGCTAGGGGGCTCTACGAGCAGTACTTC. This gives the protein CSAARGLYEQYF.

DNA of the CDR3: TGTGCCAGCAGCTGGGACGGGGGAGGGCAGTACTTC. Encoded protein: CASSWDGGGQYF. V and J are TRBV5-5 and TRBJ2-7; a weak D match, TRBD2 (6 bases). Germline assignment: CDR1 SGHKS and CDR2 YYEKEE (reference sequence). This CDR3 has 12 residues. The V gene lost 3 bases and the J gene lost 9 bases, with 13 bases spanning the gap.

This sequence joins TRBV6-1 and TRBJ2-6, with a possible D match to TRBD2 (6 bases). From germline, CDR1 is MNHNS and CDR2 SASEGT. The CDR3 covers 14 residues. Trimming pared 6 bases from V and 2 bases from J, leaving 8 bases between. The CDR3 reads CASRAGTGANVLTF. The CDR3 DNA sequence: TGTGCCAGCAGGGCGGGGACTGGGGCCAACGTCCTGACTTTC.

This clonotype was observed a few times. Written as DNA, the CDR3 is TGCAGTGCTAGAGAACTCAGAAAAAACATTCAGTACTTC. The encoded protein is CSARELRKNIQYF. This chain connects TRBV20-1 to TRBJ2-4, with D unresolved. The germline V gene encodes CDR1 DFQATT and CDR2 SNEGSKA (reference sequence). V lost 0 bases and J lost 4, with 7 bases in between. The CDR3 contains 13 residues.

Only a few counts were recorded for this clonotype. The chain joins TRBV3-1 to TRBJ2-7, with D hard to call. The CDR3 runs 14 residues. The V and J ends lost 1 base and 6 bases respectively, with 13 bases between them. CDR1 and CDR2 from the germline V gene are LGHDT and YNNKEL (reference sequence). The CDR3 DNA reads as TGTGCCAGCAGCCAAGGTAGGGTAAGCCTCGAGCAGTACTTC. Protein sequence: CASSQGRVSLEQYF.